This T cell receptor (beta chain) came from a study of blood T cell repertoires in COVID-19. Across the study: Material from acute and convalescent COVID-19 was sourced from the United States, Italy and Spain. From T cells, B-cell-depleted T cells, or PBMCs came the material, which was cDNA or gDNA.

Germline values: CDR1 MDHEN, CDR2 SYDVKM. The V end was cut by 6 bases, the J end by 5 bases, with 8 bases between. The CDR3 is 12 amino acids. Grouping used clinical history reported by participants in a survey and questionnaire. Study processing details: For nucleated cells, counts were estimated from reference gene primer amplification. Data came from immunoSEQ multiplex PCR; TCRdb stores just in-frame clones and leaves some out. D and trimming come from the DNA, and the V and J calls and clone size come from that table. The sample lists about 370,000 clones; roughly nine tenths were seen once. The sequencing input was PBMCs or T cells enriched from blood (not recorded which). This sequence joins TRBV28 and TRBJ1-5; D gene unclear. The TCR sequence derives from a man between 18 and 35 years old who had recovered from COVID-19. The CDR3 loop is CASSSEYQPQHF. In nucleotides, the CDR3 is TGTGCCAGCAGCTCGGAGTATCAGCCCCAGCATTTT.